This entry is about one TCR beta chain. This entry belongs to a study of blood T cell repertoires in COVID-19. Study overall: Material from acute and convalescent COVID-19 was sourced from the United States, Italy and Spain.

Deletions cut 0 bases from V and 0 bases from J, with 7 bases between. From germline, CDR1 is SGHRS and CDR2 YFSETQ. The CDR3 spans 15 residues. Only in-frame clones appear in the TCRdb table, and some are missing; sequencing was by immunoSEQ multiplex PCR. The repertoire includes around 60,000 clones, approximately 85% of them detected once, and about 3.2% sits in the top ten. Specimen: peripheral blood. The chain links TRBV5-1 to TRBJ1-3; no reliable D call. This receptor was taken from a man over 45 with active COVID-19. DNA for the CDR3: TGCGCCAGCAGCTTGGACAGTTACTCTGGAAACACCATATATTTT. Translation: CASSLDSYSGNTIYF.